This is a list of T cell receptor beta chains from one sample in a study of cytomegalovirus exposure and HLA in healthy donors. Method: immunoSEQ multiplex PCR; TCRdb's copy keeps in-frame clones and lacks some. The sample shows about 130,000 clones, roughly 80% of them seen only once. The sequencing input was PBMCs. The receptors derive from a woman between 35 and 50 years old in good health and CMV-seropositive. Each CDR3 is given with its conserved first and last residue. D genes are given only for firm matches. The size field is filled for only some rows; it gives once, few, many or a size class.

abundance	v_gene	d_gene	j_gene	CDR3aa	CDR3nt
.	TRBV18	TRBD2	TRBJ2-1	CASQAGAGGRNEQFF	TGTGCCAGCCAAGCCGGGGCGGGAGGGCGGAATGAGCAGTTCTTC
.	TRBV13	.	TRBJ1-1	CASSPNRATEAFF	TGTGCCAGCAGCCCGAACAGGGCCACTGAAGCTTTCTTT
.	TRBV7-3	TRBD1	TRBJ1-1	CASSSGQGRAFF	TGTGCCAGCAGCTCCGGACAGGGTCGGGCTTTCTTT
once	TRBV2	.	TRBJ1-1	CASSEGGFETEAFF	TGTGCCAGCAGTGAAGGAGGGTTTGAGACTGAAGCTTTCTTT
.	TRBV29-1	TRBD1	TRBJ2-7	CSVLGAWTGQSYEQYF	TGCAGCGTCCTTGGCGCCTGGACAGGGCAATCCTACGAGCAGTACTTC
.	TRBV6-1	.	TRBJ1-2	CASSGQVYGYTF	TGTGCCAGCAGTGGACAAGTATATGGCTACACCTTC
.	TRBV2	.	TRBJ1-2	CASSLEGGGGYTF	TGTGCCAGCAGCCTCGAGGGGGGGGGAGGCTACACCTTC
.	TRBV6-6	TRBD1	TRBJ1-5	CASSYSRQGAFQPQHF	TGTGCCAGCAGTTATTCCAGACAGGGGGCTTTTCAGCCCCAGCATTTT
.	TRBV9	.	TRBJ1-1	CASSVDREGGAYTEAFF	TGTGCCAGCAGCGTAGATCGGGAGGGGGGCGCGTACACTGAAGCTTTCTTT
.	TRBV28	.	TRBJ1-2	CASSLGGGNGYTF	TGTGCCAGCAGCCTCGGGGGGGGGAATGGCTACACCTTC
.	TRBV27	.	TRBJ1-6	CASSFNYNSPLHF	TGTGCCAGCAGTTTCAATTATAATTCACCCCTCCACTTT
.	TRBV6-5	.	TRBJ1-3	CASSYGTDTSGNTIYF	TGTGCCAGCAGTTACGGCACCGACACCTCTGGAAACACCATATATTTT
.	TRBV28	TRBD1	TRBJ1-2	CASSTTGGALYGYTF	TGTGCCAGCAGTACTACAGGGGGCGCGTTATATGGCTACACCTTC
.	TRBV28	.	TRBJ2-4	CASRLETCYF	TGTGCCAGCAGACTAGAGACTTGTTACTTC
.	TRBV27	TRBD1	TRBJ2-7	CASSLDRGYEQYF	TGTGCCAGCAGTTTAGACAGGGGATACGAGCAGTACTTC
.	TRBV10-3	.	TRBJ1-2	CAISGTRQDHGYTF	TGTGCCATCAGTGGAACGAGACAGGACCATGGCTACACCTTC
few	TRBV7-9	TRBD2	TRBJ2-5	CASTAWVAGAPETQYF	TGTGCCAGCACCGCCTGGGTAGCGGGAGCCCCAGAGACCCAGTACTTC
.	TRBV2	.	TRBJ2-7	CASRPDHSYEQYF	TGTGCCAGCCGCCCAGATCACTCCTACGAGCAGTACTTC
.	TRBV6-5	.	TRBJ2-1	CASSYASSTDNEQFF	TGTGCCAGCAGTTACGCATCAAGCACAGACAATGAGCAGTTCTTC
once	TRBV11-2	.	TRBJ1-1	CASSLVVRNTEAFF	TGTGCCAGCAGCTTAGTGGTCAGGAACACTGAAGCTTTCTTT
.	TRBV10-3	TRBD1	TRBJ2-6	CAIREGTGFFSGANVLTF	TGTGCCATCAGGGAGGGGACAGGATTCTTCTCTGGGGCCAACGTCCTGACTTTC
.	TRBV7-7	TRBD2	TRBJ2-2	CASSPGLGYTGELFF	TGTGCTAGCAGCCCGGGACTAGGCTACACCGGGGAGCTGTTTTTT
.	TRBV30	TRBD1	TRBJ1-3	CAWSVNRGLSGNTIYF	TGTGCCTGGAGTGTTAACAGGGGATTATCTGGAAACACCATATATTTT
once	TRBV19	TRBD1	TRBJ1-2	CASSSGTVNYGHTF	TGTGCCAGTAGTTCCGGGACAGTTAACTATGGCCACACCTTC
.	TRBV10-3	TRBD2	TRBJ2-3	CAISESGLAGSVDTQYF	TGTGCCATCAGTGAGTCCGGTCTAGCGGGTAGTGTAGATACGCAGTATTTT
.	TRBV7-9	.	TRBJ2-1	CASSHTGTILTRRNEQFF	TGTGCCAGCAGCCACACCGGGACAATATTAACACGGAGAAATGAGCAGTTCTTC
.	TRBV18	TRBD2	TRBJ2-7	CASSPGSGSRYEQYF	TGTGCCAGCTCACCGGGTAGCGGGAGTAGATACGAGCAGTACTTC
.	TRBV4-3	.	TRBJ1-5	CASSQDRVAQPQHF	TGCGCCAGCAGCCAAGATCGGGTGGCTCAGCCCCAGCATTTT
.	TRBV27	TRBD2	TRBJ2-1	CASGLAGVDNEQFF	TGTGCCAGCGGCCTAGCGGGAGTGGACAATGAGCAGTTCTTC
.	TRBV9	.	TRBJ1-1	CASSVGASGSSNTEAFF	TGTGCCAGCAGCGTAGGGGCCTCGGGGTCCTCGAACACTGAAGCTTTCTTT
.	TRBV5-1	TRBD2	TRBJ2-7	CASSPSGGAYEQYF	TGCGCCAGCAGTCCGAGCGGGGGGGCCTACGAGCAGTACTTC
few	TRBV6-1	.	TRBJ2-7	CASRAGFYEQYF	TGTGCCAGCAGGGCAGGGTTCTACGAGCAGTACTTC
.	TRBV27	.	TRBJ1-5	CASSLSVLAPQHF	TGTGCCAGCAGTTTATCGGTTTTGGCGCCCCAGCATTTT